These 15 T cell receptor beta chains were all obtained from the same sample, sequenced in a study of metastatic and nonmetastatic thyroid tumors. TCRdb reassembled clones from the PCR reads with MiXCR. The sample has under 35,000 clones; around 25% are singletons. Thyroid surgery took place with no prior treatment in any patient. The sequenced material came from blood. The source of these receptors is a female donor with papillary thyroid cancer or a benign thyroid nodule (not recorded which). Some clones in this sample may be carry-over from other donors' samples.

The CDR3 spells CASSPAVQGRNNEQFF. CDR3 coding DNA: TGTGCCAGCAGCCCCGCCGTGCAGGGACGGAACAATGAGCAGTTCTTC. This rearrangement joins TRBV7-6 to TRBJ2-1; perhaps D is TRBD1 or TRBD2 (5 bases each). CDR3 length: 16 amino acids. From germline, CDR1 is SGHVS and CDR2 FNYEAQ. Trimming removed 5 bases at V and 5 bases at J, with 19 bases between.

This sequence joins TRBV6-6 and TRBJ2-1; D not resolved. The germline V and J ends were trimmed by 2 bases and 10 bases, with 18 bases remaining between them. CDR1 is MNHNY, CDR2 SVGAGI, per germline (reference sequence). The CDR3 contains 15 residues. The CDR3 DNA follows: TGTGCCAGCAGTTACGGTGGCAGTTCTACAATGGAGCAGTTCTTC. It specifies CASSYGGSSTMEQFF.

This clone was observed many times. The chain couples TRBV18 to TRBJ2-7, with unresolved D. Germline V gene lookup returns CDR1 KGHSH and CDR2 LQKENI. The CDR3 loop spans 15 amino acids. The V and J ends lost 5 bases and 3 bases respectively, with 17 bases between them. The chain's CDR3 is CASSIATDGVYEQYF. For the CDR3, the DNA is TGTGCCAGCTCAATTGCAACAGATGGGGTCTACGAGCAGTACTTC. The entire variable domain, with the rest obtained from reference TRBV18 and TRBJ2-7, is as follows: NAGVMQNPRHLVRRRGQEARLRCSPMKGHSHVYWYRQLPEEGLKFMVYLQKENIIDESGMPKERFSAEFPKEGPSILRIQQVVRGDSAAYFCASSIATDGVYEQYFGPGTRLTVT.

This clone was counted at least ten times. This chain links TRBV6-2 or TRBV6-3 with TRBJ1-5; perhaps TRBD1 as D (5 bases). Germline V gives CDR1 MNHEY, CDR2 SVGEGT. The CDR3 length is 19 residues. Between the trimmed V and J ends, which lost 2 bases and 0 bases, there was a span of 20 bases. CDR3 sequence: CASSYVRDPDRNSNQPQHF. The CDR3 DNA reads as TGTGCCAGCAGTTACGTAAGGGACCCCGATAGAAATAGCAATCAGCCCCAGCATTTT.

This clone is medium-sized by share. J is TRBJ2-2 and V is TRBV24-1; 12 bases are shared with TRBD2. Losses at the gene ends were 4 bases for V and 7 bases for J; bases not matched to a gene: 6. Per the germline V gene, CDR1 is KGHDR and CDR2 is SFDVKD. The CDR3 runs 16 residues. CDR3 loop: CATSEALAGGVGELFF. In DNA, the CDR3 is TGTGCCACCAGTGAAGCCCTAGCGGGAGGGGTCGGGGAGCTGTTTTTT.

Only a few counts were recorded for this clone. The J gene is TRBJ1-5, the V gene TRBV12-3 or TRBV12-4; D possibly corresponds to TRBD1 (5 bases). There are 14 residues in the CDR3. V gave up 5 bases and J gave up 3 bases, with 11 bases separating them. The CDR3: CASSPTGVNQPQHF. CDR3 DNA sequence: TGTGCCAGCAGTCCCACAGGTGTCAATCAGCCCCAGCATTTT.

This clone was seen a single time. The rearrangement uses TRBV2 and TRBJ2-7; 7 nucleotides agree with TRBD1. Germline V CDR1 and CDR2: SNHLY, FYNNEI. This CDR3 is built from 17 residues. With 6 bases clipped from V and 4 bases from J, the junction kept 18 bases outside the gene matches. This CDR3 reads CASSLRVWRTGPYEQYF. CDR3 coding DNA: TGTGCCAGCAGCTTGCGAGTTTGGAGGACAGGTCCATACGAGCAGTACTTC.

The CDR3 sequence: CASSLAGEGWSNQPQHF. Here the CDR3 DNA reads TGTGCCAGCAGCTTGGCGGGCGAGGGGTGGAGCAATCAGCCCCAGCATTTT. The chain uses TRBV5-6 and TRBJ1-5; a possible D gene is TRBD1 (5 bases). The CDR3 has 17 amino acids. The V gene's germline CDR1 is SGHDT and CDR2 YYEEEE. The V gene lost 0 bases and the J gene lost 1 base, with 14 bases spanning the gap.

This clone was seen a few times. The rearrangement uses TRBV6-2 or TRBV6-3 and TRBJ2-1, with a tentative D call TRBD1 (6 bases). The germline V gene has CDR1 MNHEY and CDR2 SVGEGT. The CDR3 has 14 amino acids. Trimming took 6 bases from V and 0 from J, leaving 9 bases between them. The CDR3 region has the DNA TGTGCCAGCAGCCAGGACAGCTCCTACAATGAGCAGTTCTTC. This gives the protein CASSQDSSYNEQFF.

Concerning this clone itself: The junction shows a germline mismatch at one end, possibly a read error. V usage is TRBV9 and J usage is TRBJ1-6; the D is unclear. The CDR3 runs 15 residues. Germline V gene sequence: CDR1 SGDLS, CDR2 YYNGEE. The CDR3 spells CAGSLSQIWSSPLHF. The CDR3 DNA reads as TGTGCCGGCAGCCTGAGCCAGATATGGAGTTCACCCCTCCACTTT. The whole variable domain, remainder taken from reference TRBV9 and TRBJ1-6, is DSGVTQTPKHLITATGQRVTLRCSPRSGDLSVYWYQQSLDQGLQFLIQYYNGEERAKGNILERFSAQQFPDLHSELNLSSLELGDSALYFCAGSLSQIWSSPLHFGNGTRLTVT.

This clone was seen ten or more times. This rearrangement joins TRBV5-1 to TRBJ2-5; 8 nucleotides match TRBD2. V dropped 4 bases and J dropped 4; count of bases not matched to a gene: 6. This CDR3 is built from 14 residues. In germline, CDR1 is SGHRS, CDR2 YFSETQ. CDR3 nucleotide sequence: TGCGCCAGCAGCCCGCCGGGGGGGGGAGAGACCCAGTACTTC. It codes for CASSPPGGGETQYF.

As concerns this clone: At one boundary the junction diverges from the germline segment, which might be a read error. The chain combines TRBV24-1 with TRBJ2-5; 8 bases are shared with TRBD2. Germline CDR1 and CDR2: KGHDR and SFDVKD. CDR3 length: 18 amino acids. Written as DNA, the CDR3 is TGTGCCACCAGTGATTACACCCGGGGGGGCGCAGGGAAAGAGAACCAGTACTTC. This encodes CATSDYTRGGAGKENQYF.

The V gene is TRBV5-1, the J gene TRBJ2-2, with D unclear. The V gene's germline CDR1 is SGHRS and CDR2 YFSETQ. This CDR3 region has 15 residues. V lost 0 bases to trimming and J lost 4 bases, with 10 bases between them. CDR3 residues: CASSLEVACTGELFF. In DNA, the CDR3 is TGCGCCAGCAGCTTGGAAGTCGCGTGCACCGGGGAGCTGTTTTTT.

This clone showed up many times. This specimen includes other DNA sequences encoding the same CDR3. This chain joins TRBV7-2 and TRBJ2-5, with D perhaps TRBD2 (5 bases). V was pared by 5 bases and J by 4 bases, with 11 bases between. The germline gives CDR1 SGHTA, CDR2 FQGNSA. The CDR3 has 13 residues. CDR3 in DNA: TGTGCCAGCAGCGCGGGCCTAAGAGAGACCCAGTACTTC. Its protein product is CASSAGLRETQYF. The variable domain in full, with the rest retrieved from reference TRBV7-2 and TRBJ2-5, is GAGVSQSPSNKVTEKGKDVELRCDPISGHTALYWYRQSLGQGLEFLIYFQGNSAPDKSGLPSDRFSAERTGGSVSTLTIQRTQQEDSAVYLCASSAGLRETQYFGPGTRLLVL.

By its share, this clone is medium-sized. This chain joins TRBV10-1 and TRBJ2-7, with 10 bases identical to TRBD2. Germline-derived CDR1 and CDR2 are WNHNN and SYGVQD (reference sequence). The ends lost 10 bases at V and 6 bases at J; junction bases unmatched: 6. This CDR3 has 12 residues. The CDR3 bases are TGCGCCACCTCTAGCGGGAGTTTCGAGCAGTACTTC. Amino acid sequence: CATSSGSFEQYF.